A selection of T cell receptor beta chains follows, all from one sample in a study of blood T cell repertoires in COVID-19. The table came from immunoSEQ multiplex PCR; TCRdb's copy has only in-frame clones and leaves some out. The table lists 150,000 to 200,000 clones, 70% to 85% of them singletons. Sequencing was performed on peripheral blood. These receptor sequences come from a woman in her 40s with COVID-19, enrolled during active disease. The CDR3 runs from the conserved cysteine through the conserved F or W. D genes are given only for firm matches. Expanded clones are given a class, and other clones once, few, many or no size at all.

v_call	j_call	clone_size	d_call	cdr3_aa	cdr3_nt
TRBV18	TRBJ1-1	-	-	CASSSPGHQNTEAFF	TGTGCCAGCTCAAGCCCGGGACACCAGAACACTGAAGCTTTCTTT
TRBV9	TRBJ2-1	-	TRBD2	CASSGSTKRGGQVEQFF	TGTGCCAGCAGCGGTAGCACGAAGCGGGGGGGCCAGGTTGAGCAGTTCTTC
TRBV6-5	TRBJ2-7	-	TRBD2	CASSNQLAGEGEQYF	TGTGCCAGCAGCAATCAACTAGCGGGAGAGGGCGAGCAGTACTTC
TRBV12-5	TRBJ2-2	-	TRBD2	CATARISGLAGTGELFF	TGTGCGACTGCTCGAATCTCCGGACTAGCGGGGACCGGGGAGCTGTTTTTT
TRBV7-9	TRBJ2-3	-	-	CASSLPFGGGGDTQYF	TGTGCCAGCAGCTTACCCTTCGGAGGGGGCGGAGATACGCAGTATTTT
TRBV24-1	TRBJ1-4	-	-	CATSDWGRIRRINEKLFF	TGTGCCACCAGTGATTGGGGGCGCATTAGAAGAATTAATGAAAAACTGTTTTTT
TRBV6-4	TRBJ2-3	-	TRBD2	CATALAGGTDTQYF	TGTGCCACCGCCTTAGCGGGGGGCACAGATACGCAGTATTTT
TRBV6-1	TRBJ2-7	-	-	CASSEASGWEQYF	TGTGCCAGCAGTGAAGCATCGGGGTGGGAGCAGTACTTC
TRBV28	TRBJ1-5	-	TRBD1	CATKQPGQGGNQPQHF	TGTGCAACTAAACAGCCAGGACAGGGAGGTAATCAGCCCCAGCATTTT
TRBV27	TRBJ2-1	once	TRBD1	CASSLRDSIYNEQFF	TGTGCCAGCAGTTTACGGGACAGCATCTACAATGAGCAGTTCTTC
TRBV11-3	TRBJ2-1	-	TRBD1	CASSLGDREGEQFF	TGTGCCAGCAGCTTGGGGGACAGGGAAGGTGAGCAGTTCTTC
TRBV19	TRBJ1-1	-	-	CASMRGTNTEAFF	TGTGCCAGTATGCGGGGTACGAACACTGAAGCTTTCTTT
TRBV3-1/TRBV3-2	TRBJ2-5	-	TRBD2	CASSQVASGGTTGETQYF	TGTGCCAGCAGCCAAGTAGCTAGCGGGGGGACCACTGGGGAGACCCAGTACTTC
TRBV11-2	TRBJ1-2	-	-	CASSLVQGRGDGYTF	TGTGCCAGCAGCTTAGTTCAGGGTAGAGGTGATGGCTACACCTTC
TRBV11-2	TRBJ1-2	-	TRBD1	CASSLDWTGPGYTF	TGTGCCAGCAGCTTAGATTGGACAGGTCCTGGCTACACCTTC
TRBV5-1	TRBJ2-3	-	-	CASTPGADTQYF	TGCGCCAGCACTCCAGGGGCAGATACGCAGTATTTT
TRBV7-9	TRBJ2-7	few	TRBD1	CASSLGGQSYEQYF	TGTGCCAGCAGCTTAGGGGGACAGTCCTACGAGCAGTACTTC
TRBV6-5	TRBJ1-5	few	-	CASRYDITIYQPQHF	TGTGCCAGCAGATACGACATTACGATCTATCAGCCCCAGCATTTT
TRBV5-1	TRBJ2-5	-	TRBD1	CASRPQGGQETQYF	TGCGCCAGCAGACCACAGGGGGGACAAGAGACCCAGTACTTC
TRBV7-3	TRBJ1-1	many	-	CASSSVEAVTEAFF	TGTGCCAGCAGCTCGGTCGAGGCGGTCACTGAAGCTTTCTTT
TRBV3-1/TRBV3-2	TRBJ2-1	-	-	CASSQTGEQFF	TGTGCCAGCAGCCAGACGGGTGAGCAGTTCTTC
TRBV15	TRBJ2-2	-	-	CATSSEGRAGTGELFF	TGTGCCACCAGCAGTGAGGGCCGGGCGGGGACCGGGGAGCTGTTTTTT
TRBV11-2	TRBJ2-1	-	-	CASSLDSYNEQFF	TGTGCCAGCAGCTTAGACAGTTACAATGAGCAGTTCTTC
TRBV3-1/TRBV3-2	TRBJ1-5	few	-	CASSQARSQPQHF	TGTGCCAGCAGCCAAGCGCGGAGTCAGCCCCAGCATTTT
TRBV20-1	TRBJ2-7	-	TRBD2	CSASGPPSSGRVNEQYF	TGCAGTGCTAGTGGACCGCCTTCTAGCGGGAGGGTGAACGAGCAGTACTTC
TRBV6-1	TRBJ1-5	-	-	CASTLTGNGQPQHF	TGTGCCAGCACCCTGACGGGGAATGGGCAGCCCCAGCATTTT
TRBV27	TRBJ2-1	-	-	CASRSWYESSYNEQFF	TGTGCCAGCAGGAGTTGGTACGAATCTTCCTACAATGAGCAGTTCTTC
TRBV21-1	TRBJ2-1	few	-	CAGGGSNEQFF	TGTGCCGGAGGAGGGTCCAATGAGCAGTTCTTC
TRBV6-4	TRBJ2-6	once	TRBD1	CASSVGDSSGANVLTF	TGTGCCAGCAGTGTAGGGGACAGCTCTGGGGCCAACGTCCTGACTTTC
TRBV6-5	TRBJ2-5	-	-	CASSRASQQETQYF	TGTGCCAGCAGTCGAGCTAGCCAACAAGAGACCCAGTACTTC
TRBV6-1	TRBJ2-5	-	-	CASSERKGSGAETQYF	TGTGCCAGCAGTGAACGTAAGGGGTCAGGTGCAGAGACCCAGTACTTC
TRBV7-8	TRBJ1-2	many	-	CASGLVRGYTF	TGTGCCAGCGGTTTGGTTCGGGGCTACACCTTC
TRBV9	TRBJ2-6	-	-	CASSAQQVGANVLTF	TGTGCCAGCAGCGCTCAACAGGTTGGGGCCAACGTCCTGACTTTC
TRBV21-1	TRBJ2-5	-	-	CASSKRRRETQYF	TGTGCCAGCAGCAAAAGGCGGCGGGAGACCCAGTACTTC
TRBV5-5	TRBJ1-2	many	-	CASSLGSNYGYTF	TGTGCCAGCAGCCTGGGGAGTAACTATGGCTACACCTTC
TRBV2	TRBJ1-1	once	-	CASRLQANAHEAFF	TGTGCCAGCAGACTACAGGCTAACGCTCACGAAGCTTTCTTT
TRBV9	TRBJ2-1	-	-	CASSVAGTPANEQFF	TGTGCCAGCAGCGTAGCCGGGACTCCGGCCAATGAGCAGTTCTTC
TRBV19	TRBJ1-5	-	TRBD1	CASSRQGDQPQHF	TGTGCCAGTAGTAGACAGGGGGATCAGCCCCAGCATTTT
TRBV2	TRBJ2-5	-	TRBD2	CASSLALAGDQEAQYF	TGTGCCAGCAGTCTTGCGCTAGCGGGTGATCAAGAGGCCCAGTACTTC
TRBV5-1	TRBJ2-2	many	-	CASSPSVSNTGELFF	TGCGCCAGCAGCCCGAGTGTTAGTAACACCGGGGAGCTGTTTTTT
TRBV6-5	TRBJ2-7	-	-	CASSGTRAGEQYF	TGTGCCAGTTCCGGGACTCGGGCGGGCGAGCAGTACTTC
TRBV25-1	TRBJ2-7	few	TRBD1	CASSELGTVSYEQYF	TGTGCCAGCAGTGAACTAGGGACAGTCTCCTACGAGCAGTACTTC
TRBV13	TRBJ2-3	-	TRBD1	CASSRRTGDITDTQYF	TGTGCCAGCAGCCGAAGGACAGGGGACATCACAGATACGCAGTATTTT
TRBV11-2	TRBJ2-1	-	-	CASSFLKSGNEQFF	TGTGCCAGCAGCTTCTTAAAGTCGGGCAATGAGCAGTTCTTC
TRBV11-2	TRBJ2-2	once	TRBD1	CASSYRNRDRALMGELFF	TGTGCCAGCAGCTATCGAAACCGGGACAGGGCTTTGATGGGGGAGCTGTTTTTT